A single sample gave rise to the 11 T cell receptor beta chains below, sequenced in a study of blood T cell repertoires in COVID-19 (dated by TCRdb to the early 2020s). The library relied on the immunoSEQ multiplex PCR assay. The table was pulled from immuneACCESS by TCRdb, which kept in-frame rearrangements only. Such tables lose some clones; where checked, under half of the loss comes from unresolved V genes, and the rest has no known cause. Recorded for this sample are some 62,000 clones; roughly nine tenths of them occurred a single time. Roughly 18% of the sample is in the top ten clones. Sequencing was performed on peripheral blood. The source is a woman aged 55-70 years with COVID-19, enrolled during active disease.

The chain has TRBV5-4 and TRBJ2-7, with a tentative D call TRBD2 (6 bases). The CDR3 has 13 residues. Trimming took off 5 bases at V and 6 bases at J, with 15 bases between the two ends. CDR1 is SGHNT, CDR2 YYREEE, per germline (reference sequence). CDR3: CASRPEGRPEQYF. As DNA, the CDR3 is TGTGCCAGCAGACCGGAGGGCCGGCCCGAGCAGTACTTC.

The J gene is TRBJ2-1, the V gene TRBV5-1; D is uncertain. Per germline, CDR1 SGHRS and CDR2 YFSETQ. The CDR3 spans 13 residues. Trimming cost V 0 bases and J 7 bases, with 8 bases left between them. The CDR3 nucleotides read TGCGCCAGCAGCTTGGGTAGAAGTAATGAGCAGTTCTTC. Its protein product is CASSLGRSNEQFF.

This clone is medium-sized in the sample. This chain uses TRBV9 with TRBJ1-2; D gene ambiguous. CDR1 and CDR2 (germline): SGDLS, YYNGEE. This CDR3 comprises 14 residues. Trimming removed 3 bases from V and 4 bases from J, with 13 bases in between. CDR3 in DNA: TGTGCCAGCAGCGGAACCGGGATCTTCTATGGCTACACCTTC. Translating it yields CASSGTGIFYGYTF. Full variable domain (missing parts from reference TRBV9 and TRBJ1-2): DSGVTQTPKHLITATGQRVTLRCSPRSGDLSVYWYQQSLDQGLQFLIQYYNGEERAKGNILERFSAQQFPDLHSELNLSSLELGDSALYFCASSGTGIFYGYTFGSGTRLTVV.

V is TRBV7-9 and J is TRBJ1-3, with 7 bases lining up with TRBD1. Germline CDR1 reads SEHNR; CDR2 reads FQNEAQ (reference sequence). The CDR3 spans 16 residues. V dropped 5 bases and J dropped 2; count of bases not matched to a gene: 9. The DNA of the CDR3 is TGTGCCAGCAGCACTACGCGACAGGGTGCTGGAAACACCATATATTTT. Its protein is CASSTTRQGAGNTIYF. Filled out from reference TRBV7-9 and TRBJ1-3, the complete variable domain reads DTGVSQNPRHKITKRGQNVTFRCDPISEHNRLYWYRQTLGQGPEFLTYFQNEAQLEKSRLLSDRFSAERPKGSFSTLEIQRTEQGDSAMYLCASSTTRQGAGNTIYFGEGSWLTVV.

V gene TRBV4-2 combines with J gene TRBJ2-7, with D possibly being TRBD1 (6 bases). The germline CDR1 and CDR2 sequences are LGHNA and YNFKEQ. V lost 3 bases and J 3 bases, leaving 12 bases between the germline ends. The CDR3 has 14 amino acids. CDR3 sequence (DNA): TGTGCCAGCAGCCACCGGGACATGGGCTACGAGCAGTACTTC. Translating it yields CASSHRDMGYEQYF.

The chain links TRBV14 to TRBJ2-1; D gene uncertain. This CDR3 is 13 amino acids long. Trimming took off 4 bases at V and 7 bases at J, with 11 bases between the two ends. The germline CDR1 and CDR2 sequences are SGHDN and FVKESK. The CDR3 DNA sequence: TGTGCCAGCAGCCCTTTTAGCCGTAATGAGCAGTTCTTC. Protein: CASSPFSRNEQFF.

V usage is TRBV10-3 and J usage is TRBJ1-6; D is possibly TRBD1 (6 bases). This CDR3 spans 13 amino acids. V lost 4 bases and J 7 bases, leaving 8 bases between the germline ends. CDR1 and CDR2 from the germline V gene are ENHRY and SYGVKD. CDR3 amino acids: CAISGTVNSPLHF. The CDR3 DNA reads TGTGCCATCAGTGGGACAGTCAATTCACCCCTCCACTTT.

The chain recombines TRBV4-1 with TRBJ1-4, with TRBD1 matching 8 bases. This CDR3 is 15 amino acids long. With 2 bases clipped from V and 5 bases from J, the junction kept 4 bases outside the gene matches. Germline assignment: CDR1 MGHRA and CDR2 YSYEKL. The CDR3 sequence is CASSQRTGRNEKLFF. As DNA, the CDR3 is TGCGCCAGCAGCCAACGGACAGGGAGGAATGAAAAACTGTTTTTT.

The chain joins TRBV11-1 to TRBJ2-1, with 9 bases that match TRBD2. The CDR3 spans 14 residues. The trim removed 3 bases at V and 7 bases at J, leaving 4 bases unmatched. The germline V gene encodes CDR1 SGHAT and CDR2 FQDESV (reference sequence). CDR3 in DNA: TGTGCCAGCAGCTTGGGCGGGAGGGTGAATGAGCAGTTCTTC. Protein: CASSLGGRVNEQFF.

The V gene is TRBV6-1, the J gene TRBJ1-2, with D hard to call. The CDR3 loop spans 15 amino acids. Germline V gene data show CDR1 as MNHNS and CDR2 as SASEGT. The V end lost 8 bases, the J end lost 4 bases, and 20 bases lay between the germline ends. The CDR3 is CASQRLRPSGYGYTF. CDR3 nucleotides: TGTGCCAGCCAGAGGTTGAGGCCCTCGGGCTATGGCTACACCTTC.

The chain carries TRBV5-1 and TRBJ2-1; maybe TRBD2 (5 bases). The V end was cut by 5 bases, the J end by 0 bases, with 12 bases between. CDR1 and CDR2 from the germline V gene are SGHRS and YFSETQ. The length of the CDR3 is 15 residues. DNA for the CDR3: TGCGCCAGCAGTCTCCCGGGGATCTCCTACAATGAGCAGTTCTTC. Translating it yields CASSLPGISYNEQFF.